Presented here are 26 T cell receptor beta chains from one specimen sequenced in a study of shared clonotypes between healthy human individuals. The method was immunoSEQ multiplex PCR; TCRdb's version includes in-frame clones alone and lacks a portion of them. Altogether about 2.4 million clones are present, approximately 92% being singletons, with the ten largest covering about 0.13%. Sequenced: naive CD4+ T cells sorted from blood. The subset here: CD45RA+ positively selected. The receptors were sampled from a young man in good health.

The chain has TRBV18 and TRBJ2-1; D is unresolved. CDR1 KGHSH and CDR2 LQKENI come from the germline V gene. This CDR3 region has 14 residues. V lost 1 base and J 5 bases, leaving 9 bases between the germline ends. The CDR3 region has the DNA TGTGCCAGCTCACCACGATCGGGTAACAATGAGCAGTTCTTC. This encodes CASSPRSGNNEQFF.

This clone showed up just once. The chain links TRBV4-2 to TRBJ2-1; D possibly corresponds to TRBD2 (5 bases). The V and J ends lost 0 bases and 7 bases respectively, with 19 bases between them. The CDR3 has 17 amino acids. Germline CDR1 LGHNA, CDR2 YNFKEQ. The CDR3 here is CASSQDPSQATRNEQFF. DNA of the CDR3: TGTGCCAGCAGCCAAGACCCCTCGCAGGCCACTAGGAATGAGCAGTTCTTC.

As for this clone: In the same sample, other DNA sequences code for this CDR3. This chain uses TRBV5-1 with TRBJ2-3; weak D call: TRBD1 (6 bases). Germline V gives CDR1 SGHRS, CDR2 YFSETQ. This CDR3 comprises 15 residues. Trimming left V 0 bases short and J 4 bases short, with 12 bases between. The CDR3 here is CASSLGGRLADTQYF. CDR3 DNA sequence: TGCGCCAGCAGCTTGGGGGGGCGACTTGCAGATACGCAGTATTTT. The whole variable domain, remainder taken from reference TRBV5-1 and TRBJ2-3, is KAGVTQTPRYLIKTRGQQVTLSCSPISGHRSVSWYQQTPGQGLQFLFEYFSETQRNKGNFPGRFSGRQFSNSRSEMNVSTLELGDSALYLCASSLGGRLADTQYFGPGTRLTVL.

The V gene is TRBV9, the J gene TRBJ2-7, with TRBD2 identical over 8 bases. Losses at the gene ends were 4 bases for V and 0 bases for J; bases not matched to a gene: 12. Germline V lookup: CDR1 SGDLS, CDR2 YYNGEE. The length of the CDR3 is 17 residues. In DNA form, the CDR3 reads TGTGCCAGCAGCTTCTTCGGGAGGGCTGACGACTCCTACGAGCAGTACTTC. This sequence encodes CASSFFGRADDSYEQYF. Together with reference TRBV9 and TRBJ2-7, the CDR3 gives the full variable domain: DSGVTQTPKHLITATGQRVTLRCSPRSGDLSVYWYQQSLDQGLQFLIQYYNGEERAKGNILERFSAQQFPDLHSELNLSSLELGDSALYFCASSFFGRADDSYEQYFGPGTRLTVT.

The rearrangement links TRBV6-4 to TRBJ2-1; D not certain. Germline V CDR1 and CDR2: MRHNA, SNTAGT. V lost 6 bases and J 4 bases, leaving 13 bases between the germline ends. This CDR3 is 14 amino acids long. The CDR3: CASSVGQEYNEQFF. CDR3 nucleotide sequence: TGTGCCAGCAGCGTTGGCCAGGAATACAATGAGCAGTTCTTC.

To note about this clone: Other DNA sequences in this specimen translate into the identical CDR3. The genes are TRBV6-5 and TRBJ2-2; D call uncertain. V was shortened by 5 bases and J by 5 bases, with 3 bases between the two germline ends. CDR1 is MNHEY and CDR2 is SVGAGI in the germline V gene. There are 11 residues in the CDR3. CDR3 region: CASSRTGELFF. CDR3 nucleotide sequence: TGTGCCAGCAGTCGGACCGGGGAGCTGTTTTTT.

The rearrangement links TRBV6-5 to TRBJ1-1; D ambiguous. The CDR3 consists of 15 residues. The germline CDR1 and CDR2 sequences are MNHEY and SVGAGI. The ends were cut back, 2 bases at V and 8 bases at J, with 18 bases in the middle. CDR3 DNA: TGTGCCAGCAGTTACGGTGGGCCAGTGAGCTCGGAAGCTTTCTTT. It encodes CASSYGGPVSSEAFF.

This clone has only a few counts. Other DNA variants within this sample encode the same CDR3. V usage is TRBV18 and J usage is TRBJ1-1; D gene uncertain. The V end lost 8 bases, the J end lost 1 base, and 5 bases lay between the germline ends. The V gene's germline CDR1 is KGHSH and CDR2 LQKENI. This CDR3 spans 11 amino acids. In DNA form, the CDR3 reads TGTGCCAGCCGAGGGAACACTGAAGCTTTCTTT. It encodes CASRGNTEAFF.

V and J are TRBV9 and TRBJ2-2; the D is unclear. There are 16 residues in the CDR3. Per the germline V gene, CDR1 is SGDLS and CDR2 is YYNGEE. V gave up 6 bases and J gave up 4 bases, with 19 bases separating them. CDR3 in amino acids: CASTLVPDGVTGELFF. Written as DNA, the CDR3 is TGTGCCAGCACCCTCGTCCCGGATGGAGTCACCGGGGAGCTGTTTTTT.

The chain is built from TRBV19 and TRBJ1-5; TRBD1 agrees at 9 bases. The CDR3 runs 15 residues. Germline V gene lookup returns CDR1 LNHDA and CDR2 SQIVND (reference sequence). Losses at the gene ends were 6 bases for V and 6 bases for J; bases not matched to a gene: 9. The CDR3 bases are TGTGCCAGTAGCCCCACACAGGGGGCTGTTCAGCCCCAGCATTTT. Its protein product is CASSPTQGAVQPQHF.

The rearrangement links TRBV5-6 to TRBJ1-4, with 9 bases identical to TRBD1. CDR3 length: 17 amino acids. Germline CDR1 is SGHDT and CDR2 is YYEEEE. Unmatched junction bases numbered 6, after V lost 3 bases and J lost 0 bases. The CDR3 nucleotides are TGTGCCAGCAGCTCCTTAGACAGGGGGGCAACTAATGAAAAACTGTTTTTT. This sequence encodes CASSSLDRGATNEKLFF.

This chain links TRBV18 with TRBJ2-5, with D possibly being TRBD2 (6 bases). Germline V gene data show CDR1 as KGHSH and CDR2 as LQKENI. CDR3 length: 14 amino acids. The V end was cut by 3 bases, the J end by 1 base, with 9 bases between. CDR3 bases: TGTGCCAGCTCACCCCTAGCGATCCAAGAGACCCAGTACTTC. Its translation is CASSPLAIQETQYF.

Here the CDR3 DNA reads TGTGCCAGCAGCTCGGGACAGGGAAATTCACCCCTCCACTTT. Encoded protein: CASSSGQGNSPLHF. The chain carries TRBV6-1 and TRBJ1-6, with TRBD1 matching over 9 bases. Per the germline V gene, CDR1 is MNHNS and CDR2 is SASEGT. CDR3 length equals 14 residues. V shed 6 bases, J shed 7 bases, and the junction held 4 bases outside the gene matches.

This chain connects TRBV7-3 to TRBJ2-4, with no clear D. This CDR3 has 16 amino acids. Germline-derived CDR1 and CDR2 are SGHTA and FQGTGA. V was cut by 5 bases and J by 7 bases, with 21 bases left in between. CDR3 nucleotide sequence: TGTGCCAGCAGCATTGCCGGGTCCCAAGGCCAGAACATTCAGTACTTC. Its protein is CASSIAGSQGQNIQYF.

The genes are TRBV10-1 and TRBJ2-5, with D maybe TRBD2 (5 bases). The CDR3 extends over 12 amino acids. V was trimmed by 4 bases and J by 2 bases, leaving 5 bases between them. From germline, CDR1 is WNHNN and CDR2 SYGVQD (reference sequence). Here the CDR3 reads CASSGEQETQYF. DNA of the CDR3: TGCGCCAGCAGTGGGGAGCAAGAGACCCAGTACTTC.

As regards this clone: Other DNA sequences of this sample code for an identical CDR3. The J gene is TRBJ1-2, the V gene TRBV30; the D gene is possibly TRBD1 (5 bases). Deletions cut 2 bases from V and 4 bases from J, with 11 bases between. CDR1 and CDR2 from the germline V gene are GTSNPN and SVGIG (reference sequence). The CDR3 covers 13 residues. The CDR3 DNA is TGTGCCTGGAGTCTTGGGGGATCCTATGGCTACACCTTC. It yields the protein CAWSLGGSYGYTF.

This chain links TRBV10-3 with TRBJ2-2; 9 nucleotides match TRBD1. The CDR3 contains 18 residues. Germline V gives CDR1 ENHRY, CDR2 SYGVKD. J lost 4 bases, V lost 6 bases, and 15 bases had no gene match. The CDR3 protein is CAIRTRPGTGNSTGELFF. In DNA, the CDR3 is TGTGCCATCAGGACAAGGCCAGGGACAGGGAATTCCACCGGGGAGCTGTTTTTT.

J is TRBJ2-5 and V is TRBV19, with D perhaps being TRBD1 or TRBD2 (5 bases each). The V end lost 1 base, the J end lost 5 bases, and 26 bases lay between the germline ends. Germline assignment: CDR1 LNHDA and CDR2 SQIVND (reference sequence). The CDR3 covers 19 residues. The CDR3 DNA is TGTGCCAGTAGTATAGTCCCCCCCGATCGAGGGGTTAGGCGGGAGACCCAGTACTTC. As protein: CASSIVPPDRGVRRETQYF.

This clone was seen once. The chain couples TRBV7-2 to TRBJ1-6; no clear D gene. V lost 1 base to trimming and J lost 0 bases, with 10 bases between them. There are 17 residues in the CDR3. Germline V gene lookup returns CDR1 SGHTA and CDR2 FQGNSA. As DNA, the CDR3 is TGTGCCAGCAGCTTAGGGCGGGTCAGCTCCTATAATTCACCCCTCCACTTT. This codes for CASSLGRVSSYNSPLHF.

The chain recombines TRBV7-3 with TRBJ2-2, with unresolved D. The CDR3 runs 12 residues. Trimming removed 8 bases at V and 5 bases at J, with 9 bases between. From germline, CDR1 is SGHTA and CDR2 FQGTGA. In DNA form, the CDR3 reads TGTGCCAGCGGAACTTATACCGGGGAGCTGTTTTTT. It encodes CASGTYTGELFF. Filled out from reference TRBV7-3 and TRBJ2-2, the complete variable domain reads GAGVSQTPSNKVTEKGKYVELRCDPISGHTALYWYRQSLGQGPEFLIYFQGTGAADDSGLPNDRFFAVRPEGSVSTLKIQRTERGDSAVYLCASGTYTGELFFGEGSRLTVL.

The chain is built from TRBV4-3 and TRBJ1-2, with D unclear. Deletions cut 3 bases from V and 5 bases from J, with 16 bases between. The germline gives CDR1 LGHNA, CDR2 YSLEER. This CDR3 has 15 residues. CDR3 sequence reads: CASSHDYPTGYGYTF. For the CDR3, the DNA is TGCGCCAGCAGCCATGATTACCCCACGGGATATGGCTACACCTTC.

This clone was seen a single time. The rearrangement links TRBV29-1 to TRBJ2-1; the D call may be TRBD1 or TRBD2 (5 bases each). Germline-derived CDR1 and CDR2 are SQVTM and ANQGSEA. This CDR3 is built from 15 residues. V lost 3 bases and J 0 bases, leaving 12 bases between the germline ends. Here the CDR3 DNA reads TGCAGCGTTGAGGGGACCCCGAGCTCCTACAATGAGCAGTTCTTC. This codes for CSVEGTPSSYNEQFF.

About this clone: Other DNA sequences within the sample encode an identical CDR3. This chain joins TRBV5-4 and TRBJ2-1; D is tentatively TRBD1 or TRBD2 (6 bases each). Looked up from germline, CDR1 is SGHNT and CDR2 is YYREEE (reference sequence). With 0 bases removed from V and 0 bases from J, the gap between germline ends came to 10 bases. The CDR3 sequence is 16 residues long. This CDR3 reads CASSLAGASSYNEQFF. In nucleotides, the CDR3 is TGTGCCAGCAGCTTGGCGGGGGCTAGCTCCTACAATGAGCAGTTCTTC.

The rearrangement links TRBV5-1 to TRBJ2-1; possible D gene TRBD2, 7 bases. Trimming cost V 1 base and J 4 bases, with 15 bases left between them. The germline V gene has CDR1 SGHRS and CDR2 YFSETQ. The CDR3 spans 16 residues. This CDR3 reads CASSLFSGGLYNEQFF. The CDR3 DNA sequence: TGCGCCAGCAGCTTGTTTTCGGGGGGCCTGTACAATGAGCAGTTCTTC. The full variable domain, completed using reference TRBV5-1 and TRBJ2-1, is KAGVTQTPRYLIKTRGQQVTLSCSPISGHRSVSWYQQTPGQGLQFLFEYFSETQRNKGNFPGRFSGRQFSNSRSEMNVSTLELGDSALYLCASSLFSGGLYNEQFFGPGTRLTVL.

This chain joins TRBV7-9 and TRBJ2-5, with 9 bases that match TRBD1. The J call could be wrong; TRBJ2-7 is a better fit for the DNA end. The length of the CDR3 is 16 residues. In germline, CDR1 is SEHNR, CDR2 FQNEAQ (reference sequence). CDR3 sequence: CASSLYLGTGTYEQYF. CDR3 coding DNA: TGTGCCAGCAGCTTATATTTGGGGACAGGGACCTACGAGCAGTACTTC.

The genes are TRBV11-1 and TRBJ2-3, with D maybe TRBD1 (6 bases). Germline V lookup: CDR1 SGHAT, CDR2 FQDESV (reference sequence). This CDR3 is 17 amino acids long. V lost 4 bases and J lost 1, with 18 bases in between. The CDR3 loop reads CASSSPGTSKGTDTQYF. CDR3 bases: TGTGCCAGCAGCTCCCCCGGGACATCGAAAGGCACAGATACGCAGTATTTT.